These T cell receptor beta chains were read from a single sample in a study of spatial heterogeneity in lung cancer. TCRdb reprocessed the 5' RACE reads via MiXCR and lists one record per CDR3 protein. The sample has approximately 92,000 distinct CDR3 sequences, roughly 12% seen once. The material sequenced was PBMCs, taken at surgery. These receptors all come from a male donor with early-stage non-small cell lung cancer. The CDR3 runs from the conserved cysteine through the conserved F or W. A D gene is named only where the DNA matches it firmly. Some rows have no size entry. The others give once, few or many, or a class for an expanded clone.

d_call | j_call | clone_size | v_call | cdr3_aa | cdr3_nt
NA | TRBJ1-5 | few | TRBV6-2/TRBV6-3 | CASSYEDPGNRPQHF | TGTGCCAGCAGTTACGAGGACCCGGGGAATCGGCCCCAGCATTTT
NA | TRBJ2-7 | NA | TRBV20-1 | CSGQSRNEQYF | TGCAGTGGTCAGAGCCGGAACGAGCAGTACTTC
TRBD1 | TRBJ1-6 | few | TRBV3-1 | CASSQALKGAPLHF | TGTGCCAGCAGCCAAGCTCTCAAGGGGGCCCCCCTCCACTTT
NA | TRBJ1-2 | many | TRBV28 | CASSLGGRLDGYTF | TGTGCCAGCAGTTTAGGTGGGCGACTAGACGGCTACACCTTC
NA | TRBJ1-5 | many | TRBV20-1 | CSAMDGGGNQPQHF | TGCAGTGCTATGGACGGGGGAGGCAATCAGCCCCAGCATTTT
NA | TRBJ2-4 | few | TRBV6-2/TRBV6-3 | CASSSGQGLAKNIQYF | TGTGCCAGCAGTTCCGGCCAAGGGCTAGCCAAAAACATTCAGTACTTC
NA | TRBJ2-7 | few | TRBV10-3 | CAISEARYEQYF | TGTGCCATCAGTGAGGCCCGCTACGAGCAGTACTTC
NA | TRBJ1-3 | many | TRBV27 | CASSLTGQDPSGNTIYF | TGTGCCAGCAGTTTAACTGGGCAGGACCCCTCTGGAAACACCATATATTTT
NA | TRBJ1-1 | NA | TRBV18 | CASSQGGGGTEAFF | TGTGCCAGCTCACAGGGGGGAGGCGGCACTGAAGCTTTCTTT
NA | TRBJ1-6 | few | TRBV7-2 | CASSPEGRNHSPLHF | TGTGCCAGCAGCCCAGAGGGGAGGAATCACTCACCCCTCCACTTT
NA | TRBJ2-1 | NA | TRBV7-2 | CASSLILPPSYNEQFF | TGTGCCAGCAGCTTAATTCTGCCTCCCTCCTACAATGAGCAGTTCTTC
NA | TRBJ2-1 | few | TRBV5-1 | CASSLLGPSSYNEQFF | TGCGCCAGCAGCTTGTTAGGTCCCAGCTCCTACAATGAGCAGTTCTTC
TRBD1 | TRBJ1-1 | many | TRBV12-3/TRBV12-4 | CASSLTGRTEAFF | TGTGCCAGCAGTCTGACAGGGCGCACTGAAGCTTTCTTT
NA | TRBJ2-1 | few | TRBV24-1 | CATSDPRGSDEQFF | TGTGCCACCAGTGATCCCCGGGGCTCAGATGAGCAGTTCTTC
TRBD2 | TRBJ2-1 | few | TRBV12-3/TRBV12-4 | CATSPGTSGSGPSNEQFF | TGTGCCACCTCCCCGGGGACTAGCGGGAGTGGCCCAAGCAATGAGCAGTTCTTC
TRBD2 | TRBJ2-7 | few | TRBV20-1 | CSVNHPAGKSYEQYF | TGCAGTGTCAACCACCCAGCGGGAAAATCCTACGAGCAGTACTTC
TRBD2 | TRBJ2-7 | many | TRBV20-1 | CSGETSGTYEQYF | TGCAGTGGAGAGACTAGCGGAACTTACGAGCAGTACTTC
NA | TRBJ2-5 | many | TRBV7-9 | CASSYGWRLEETQYF | TGTGCCAGCAGCTACGGTTGGCGACTTGAAGAGACCCAGTACTTC
TRBD2 | TRBJ2-1 | few | TRBV6-6 | CASKGAGAYNEQFF | TGTGCCAGCAAAGGAGCGGGAGCCTACAATGAGCAGTTCTTC
TRBD1 | TRBJ2-3 | NA | TRBV7-3 | CASSLLGQGATDTQYF | TGTGCCAGCAGCCTCCTAGGACAGGGGGCCACAGATACGCAGTATTTT
TRBD1 | TRBJ2-3 | many | TRBV7-2 | CASSRQGATTDTQYF | TGTGCCAGCAGTCGACAGGGGGCGACGACAGATACGCAGTATTTT
NA | TRBJ2-1 | once | TRBV20-1 | CSARVIDEQFF | TGCAGTGCTAGAGTTATCGATGAGCAGTTCTTC
NA | TRBJ1-5 | NA | TRBV20-1 | CSASSDPNQPQHF | TGCAGTGCTAGTTCAGACCCCAATCAGCCCCAGCATTTT
NA | TRBJ2-7 | few | TRBV20-1 | CSARDRRGASYEQYF | TGCAGTGCTAGAGATCGACGGGGGGCGAGCTACGAGCAGTACTTC
TRBD1 | TRBJ1-6 | NA | TRBV12-3/TRBV12-4 | CASSLGTGDNSPLHF | TGTGCCAGCAGTCTCGGGACAGGGGATAATTCACCCCTCCACTTT